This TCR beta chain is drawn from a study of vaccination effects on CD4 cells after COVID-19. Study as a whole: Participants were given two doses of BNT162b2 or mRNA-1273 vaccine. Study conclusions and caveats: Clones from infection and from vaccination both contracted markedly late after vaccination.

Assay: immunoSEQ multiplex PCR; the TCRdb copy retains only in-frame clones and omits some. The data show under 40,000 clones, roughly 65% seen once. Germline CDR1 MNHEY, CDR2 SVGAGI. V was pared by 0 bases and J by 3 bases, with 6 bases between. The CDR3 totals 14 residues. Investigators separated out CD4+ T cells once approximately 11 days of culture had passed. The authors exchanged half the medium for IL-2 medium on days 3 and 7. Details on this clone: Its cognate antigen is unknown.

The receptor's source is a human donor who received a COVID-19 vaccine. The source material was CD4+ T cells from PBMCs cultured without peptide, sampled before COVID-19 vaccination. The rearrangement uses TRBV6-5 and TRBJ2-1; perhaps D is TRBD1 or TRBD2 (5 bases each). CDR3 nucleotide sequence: TGTGCCAGCAGTTACTCGGGGGACTACAATGAGCAGTTCTTC. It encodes CASSYSGDYNEQFF.